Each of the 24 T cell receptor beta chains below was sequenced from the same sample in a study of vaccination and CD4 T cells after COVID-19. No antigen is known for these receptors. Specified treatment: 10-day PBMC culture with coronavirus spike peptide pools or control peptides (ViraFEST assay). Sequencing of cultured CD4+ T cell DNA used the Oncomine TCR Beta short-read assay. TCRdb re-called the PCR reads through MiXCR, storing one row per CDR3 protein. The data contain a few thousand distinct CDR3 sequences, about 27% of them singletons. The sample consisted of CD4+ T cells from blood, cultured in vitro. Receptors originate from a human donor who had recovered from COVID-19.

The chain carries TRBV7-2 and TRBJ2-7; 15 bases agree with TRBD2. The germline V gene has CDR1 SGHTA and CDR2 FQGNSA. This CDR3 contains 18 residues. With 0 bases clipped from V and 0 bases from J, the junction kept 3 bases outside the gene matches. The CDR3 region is CASSLAGTSGGYSYEQYF. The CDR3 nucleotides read TGTGCCAGCAGCTTAGCGGGGACTAGCGGGGGGTACTCCTACGAGCAGTACTTC.

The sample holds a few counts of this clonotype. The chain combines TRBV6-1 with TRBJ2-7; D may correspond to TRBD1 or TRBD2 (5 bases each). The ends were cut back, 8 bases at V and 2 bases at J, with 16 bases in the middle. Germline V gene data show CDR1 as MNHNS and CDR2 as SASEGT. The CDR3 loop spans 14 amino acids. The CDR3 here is CASEDRLPPYEQYF. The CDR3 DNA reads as TGTGCCAGCGAAGACAGACTACCTCCCTACGAGCAGTACTTC.

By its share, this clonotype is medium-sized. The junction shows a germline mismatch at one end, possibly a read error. The CDR3 region has the DNA TGTGCTAGCAGCTCTAACCCAGCCCACCCTACGCAGTATTTT. Protein product: CASSSNPAHPTQYF. The genes are TRBV7-7 and TRBJ2-3; no firm D call. The V gene's germline CDR1 is SSHAT and CDR2 FNYEAQ (reference sequence). The CDR3 covers 14 residues.

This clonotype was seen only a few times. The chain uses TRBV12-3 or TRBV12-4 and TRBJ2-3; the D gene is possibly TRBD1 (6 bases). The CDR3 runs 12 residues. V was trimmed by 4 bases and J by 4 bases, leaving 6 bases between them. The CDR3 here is CASSWTADTQYF. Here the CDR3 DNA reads TGTGCCAGCAGTTGGACAGCAGATACGCAGTATTTT.

The CDR3 protein is CAAASGGSSSGNTIYF. CDR3 bases: TGTGCTGCCGCTTCAGGGGGTTCTAGCTCTGGAAACACCATATATTTT. The V and J genes are TRBV7-2 and TRBJ1-3; 7 nucleotides align to TRBD1. The CDR3 has 16 residues. Germline values: CDR1 SGHTA, CDR2 FQGNSA.

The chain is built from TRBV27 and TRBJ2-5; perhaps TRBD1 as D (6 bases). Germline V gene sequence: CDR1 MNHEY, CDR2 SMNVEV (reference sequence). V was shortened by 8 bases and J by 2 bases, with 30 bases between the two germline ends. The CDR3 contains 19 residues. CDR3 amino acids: CASALWGPASNTPQETQYF. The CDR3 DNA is TGTGCCAGCGCCCTATGGGGGCCCGCTTCGAACACGCCACAAGAGACCCAGTACTTC.

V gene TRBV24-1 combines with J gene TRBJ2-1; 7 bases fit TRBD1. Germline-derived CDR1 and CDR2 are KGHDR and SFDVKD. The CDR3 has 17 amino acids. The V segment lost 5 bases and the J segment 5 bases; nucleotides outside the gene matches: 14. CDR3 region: CATSVSPGQGVDNEQFF. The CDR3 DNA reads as TGTGCCACCAGTGTCTCTCCGGGGCAGGGGGTAGACAATGAGCAGTTCTTC.

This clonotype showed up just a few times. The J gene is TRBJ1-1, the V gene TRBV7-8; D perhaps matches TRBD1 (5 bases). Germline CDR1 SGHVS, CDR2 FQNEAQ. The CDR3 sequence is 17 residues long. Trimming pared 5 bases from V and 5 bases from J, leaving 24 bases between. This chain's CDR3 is CASSPSGGMGVRTEAFF. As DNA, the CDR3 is TGTGCCAGCAGCCCAAGTGGGGGAATGGGGGTGAGAACTGAAGCTTTCTTT. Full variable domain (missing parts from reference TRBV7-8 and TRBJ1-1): GAGVSQSPRYKVAKRGQDVALRCDPISGHVSLFWYQQALGQGPEFLTYFQNEAQLDKSGLPSDRFFAERPEGSVSTLKIQRTQQEDSAVYLCASSPSGGMGVRTEAFFGQGTRLTVV.

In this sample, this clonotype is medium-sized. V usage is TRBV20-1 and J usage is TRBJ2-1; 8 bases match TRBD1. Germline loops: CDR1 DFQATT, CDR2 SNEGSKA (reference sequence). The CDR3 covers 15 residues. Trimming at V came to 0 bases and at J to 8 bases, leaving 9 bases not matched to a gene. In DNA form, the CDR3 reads TGCAGTGCTAGAGATTACGGACAGGGTGGGGATGAGCAGTTCTTC. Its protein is CSARDYGQGGDEQFF.

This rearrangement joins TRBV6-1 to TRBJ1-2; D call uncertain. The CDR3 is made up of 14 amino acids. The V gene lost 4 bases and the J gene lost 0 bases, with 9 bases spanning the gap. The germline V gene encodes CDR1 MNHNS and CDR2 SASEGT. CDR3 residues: CASSGAASNYGYTF. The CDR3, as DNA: TGTGCCAGCAGTGGGGCCGCGTCTAACTATGGCTACACCTTC.

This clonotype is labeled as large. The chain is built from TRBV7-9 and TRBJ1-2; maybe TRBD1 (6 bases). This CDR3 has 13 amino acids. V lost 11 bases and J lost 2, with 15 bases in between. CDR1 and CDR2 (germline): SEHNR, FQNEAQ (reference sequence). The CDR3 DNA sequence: TGTGCCGGTACAGGGACAACAAACTATGGCTACACCTTC. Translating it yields CAGTGTTNYGYTF.

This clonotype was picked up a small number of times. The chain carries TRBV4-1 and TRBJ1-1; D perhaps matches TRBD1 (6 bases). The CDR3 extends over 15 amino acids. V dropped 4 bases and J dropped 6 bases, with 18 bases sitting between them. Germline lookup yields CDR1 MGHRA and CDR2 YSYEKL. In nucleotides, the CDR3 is TGCGCCAGCAGCCCAGGGGAGCGTCCTGGGGCTGAAGCTTTCTTT. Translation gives CASSPGERPGAEAFF.

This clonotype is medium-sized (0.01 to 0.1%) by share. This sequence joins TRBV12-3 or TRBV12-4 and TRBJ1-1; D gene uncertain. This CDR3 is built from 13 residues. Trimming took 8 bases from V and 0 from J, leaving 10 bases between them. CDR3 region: CASQRLLNTEAFF. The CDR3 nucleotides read TGTGCCAGCCAGAGACTCCTGAACACTGAAGCTTTCTTT.

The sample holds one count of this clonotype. The CDR3 DNA is TGCGCCAGCAGCCAAGGAGGGCAGGGTGCTGGAAACACCATATATTTT. Residues: CASSQGGQGAGNTIYF. The chain employs TRBV4-1 and TRBJ1-3, with D possibly TRBD1 on 5 matching bases. The CDR3 totals 16 residues. Trimming shortened V by 1 base and J by 2 bases, and 12 bases separated the two germline ends. Germline lookup yields CDR1 MGHRA and CDR2 YSYEKL.

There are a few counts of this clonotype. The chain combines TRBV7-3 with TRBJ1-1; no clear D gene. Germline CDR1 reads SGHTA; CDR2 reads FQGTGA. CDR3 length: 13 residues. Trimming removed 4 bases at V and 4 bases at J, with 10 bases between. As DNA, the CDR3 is TGTGCCAGCAGCTCCACCCTTCGCACTGAAGCTTTCTTT. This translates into CASSSTLRTEAFF.

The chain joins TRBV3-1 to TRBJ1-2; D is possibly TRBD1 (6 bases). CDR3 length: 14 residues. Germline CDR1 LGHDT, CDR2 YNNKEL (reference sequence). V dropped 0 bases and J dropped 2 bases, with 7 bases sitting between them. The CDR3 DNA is TGTGCCAGCAGCCAAGATACAGGGAACTATGGCTACACCTTC. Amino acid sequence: CASSQDTGNYGYTF.

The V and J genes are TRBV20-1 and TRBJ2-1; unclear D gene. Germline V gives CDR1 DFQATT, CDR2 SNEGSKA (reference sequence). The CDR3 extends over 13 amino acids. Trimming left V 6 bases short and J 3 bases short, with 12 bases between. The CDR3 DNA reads TGCAGTGCGTCCCCGGGTCTCTACAATGAGCAGTTCTTC. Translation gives CSASPGLYNEQFF.

The CDR3 bases are TGCAGTGCTAGAACAGGTGCTAGCCAAGAGACCCAGTACTTC. Its protein product is CSARTGASQETQYF. The chain has TRBV20-1 and TRBJ2-5; possibly TRBD1 for D (5 bases). Germline V gene lookup returns CDR1 DFQATT and CDR2 SNEGSKA (reference sequence). The CDR3 runs to 14 residues. Trimming shortened V by 2 bases and J by 1 base, and 11 bases separated the two germline ends.

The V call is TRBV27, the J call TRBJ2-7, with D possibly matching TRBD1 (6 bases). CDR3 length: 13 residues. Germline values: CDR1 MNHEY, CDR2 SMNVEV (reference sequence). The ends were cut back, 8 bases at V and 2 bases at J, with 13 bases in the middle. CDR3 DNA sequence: TGTGCCAGCGCCTTATGGGGGCCCTACGAGCAGTACTTC. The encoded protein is CASALWGPYEQYF.

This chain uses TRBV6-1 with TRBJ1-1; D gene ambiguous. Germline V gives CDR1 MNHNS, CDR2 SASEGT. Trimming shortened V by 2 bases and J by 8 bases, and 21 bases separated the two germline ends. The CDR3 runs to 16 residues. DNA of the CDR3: TGTGCCAGCAGTGAACTTGCCCCTACCGTTGGGGTGGAAGCTTTCTTT. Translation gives CASSELAPTVGVEAFF.

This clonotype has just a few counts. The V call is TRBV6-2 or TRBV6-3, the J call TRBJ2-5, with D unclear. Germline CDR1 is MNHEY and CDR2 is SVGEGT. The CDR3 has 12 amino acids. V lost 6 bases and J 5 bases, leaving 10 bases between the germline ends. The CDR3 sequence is CASSPVEETQYF. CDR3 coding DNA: TGTGCCAGCAGCCCGGTGGAGGAGACCCAGTACTTC.

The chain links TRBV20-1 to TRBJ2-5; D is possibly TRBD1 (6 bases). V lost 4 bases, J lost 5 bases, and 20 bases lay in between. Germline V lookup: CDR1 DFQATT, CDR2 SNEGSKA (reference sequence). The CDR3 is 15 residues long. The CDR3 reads CSAKPLGGMAETQYF. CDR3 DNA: TGCAGTGCTAAACCCCTAGGGGGTATGGCGGAGACCCAGTACTTC.

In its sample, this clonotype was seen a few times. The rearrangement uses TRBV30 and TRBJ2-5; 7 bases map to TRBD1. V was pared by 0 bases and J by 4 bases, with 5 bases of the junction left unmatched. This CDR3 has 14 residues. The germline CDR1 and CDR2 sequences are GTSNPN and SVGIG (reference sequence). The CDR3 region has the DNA TGTGCCTGGAGTGTAAGGGCAGGGGGAGAGACCCAGTACTTC. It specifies CAWSVRAGGETQYF.

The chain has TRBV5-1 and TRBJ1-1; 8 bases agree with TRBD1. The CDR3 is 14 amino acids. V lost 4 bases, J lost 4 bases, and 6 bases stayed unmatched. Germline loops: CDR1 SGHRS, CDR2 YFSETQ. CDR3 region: CASSPGQVGTEAFF. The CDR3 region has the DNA TGCGCCAGCAGCCCGGGACAGGTGGGCACTGAAGCTTTCTTT.